The 25 T cell receptor beta chains in this list originate from one sample, sequenced in a study of radiotherapy plus CTLA-4 blockade in lung cancer. Profiled with immunoSEQ multiplex PCR; TCRdb holds only in-frame clones, not every one. The sample contains over 85,000 clones, about 70% of which appear only once. The sample consisted of peripheral blood, taken from a patient treated with radiotherapy plus ipilimumab. The receptors were gathered from a human donor with non-small cell lung cancer who had a partial response to radiotherapy plus ipilimumab. Some clones in this sample may be carry-over from other donors' samples.

The V and J genes are TRBV6-5 and TRBJ2-3; 9 nucleotides match TRBD2. Germline V gives CDR1 MNHEY, CDR2 SVGAGI. V dropped 6 bases and J dropped 6; count of bases not matched to a gene: 13. The CDR3 length is 16 residues. The CDR3 region has the DNA TGTGCCAGCAGCTACCGGTTTAGCGGGGGTGGGGATACGCAGTATTTT. Translating gives CASSYRFSGGGDTQYF.

The genes are TRBV30 and TRBJ2-3, with 11 nucleotides matching TRBD2. CDR3 size: 17 residues. V lost 1 base, J lost 5 bases, and 11 bases stayed unmatched. Germline V gene lookup returns CDR1 GTSNPN and CDR2 SVGIG (reference sequence). The CDR3 DNA follows: TGTGCCTGGAGTGCTTCGTCACTAGCGGGAGCGGTAGATACGCAGTATTTT. This translates into CAWSASSLAGAVDTQYF.

The chain uses TRBV28 and TRBJ2-2; 10 bases line up with TRBD2. The germline V gene has CDR1 MDHEN and CDR2 SYDVKM. This CDR3 is built from 14 residues. V lost 9 bases, J lost 5 bases, and 6 bases stayed unmatched. This chain's CDR3 is CASQLAGPTGELFF. DNA for the CDR3: TGTGCCAGTCAACTAGCGGGGCCAACCGGGGAGCTGTTTTTT.

The CDR3 spells CASSEEALSIQPQHF. CDR3 in DNA: TGTGCCAGCAGTGAAGAAGCTCTCTCGATTCAGCCCCAGCATTTT. The chain employs TRBV2 and TRBJ1-5; no reliable D call. The germline V gene encodes CDR1 SNHLY and CDR2 FYNNEI. V dropped 1 base and J dropped 6 bases, with 13 bases sitting between them. The CDR3 covers 15 residues.

This chain joins TRBV30 and TRBJ2-2; 7 bases map to TRBD1. The CDR3 loop spans 13 amino acids. V lost 6 bases and J lost 3; bases outside the gene matches: 4. Germline assignment: CDR1 GTSNPN and CDR2 SVGIG (reference sequence). CDR3 sequence reads: CACKTGYTGELFF. The CDR3 DNA is TGTGCCTGCAAGACAGGGTACACCGGGGAGCTGTTTTTT.

V is TRBV9 and J is TRBJ2-3; 7 nucleotides line up with TRBD2. CDR1 and CDR2 from the germline V gene are SGDLS and YYNGEE. The junction had 7 bases not matched to a gene; V was cut back by 0 bases and J by 6 bases. The CDR3 runs to 15 residues. This chain's CDR3 is CASSVASSGWDTQYF. The CDR3 nucleotides read TGTGCCAGCAGCGTAGCGTCTAGCGGTTGGGATACGCAGTATTTT.

V usage is TRBV5-5 and J usage is TRBJ1-5; D is unresolved. Trimming cost V 0 bases and J 2 bases, with 15 bases left between them. Germline lookup yields CDR1 SGHKS and CDR2 YYEKEE (reference sequence). CDR3 length: 17 residues. The CDR3 DNA is TGTGCCAGCAGCTTGGGATTCGGGGTGGCGGGCAATCAGCCCCAGCATTTT. Translation gives CASSLGFGVAGNQPQHF.

V is TRBV4-1 and J is TRBJ2-3; no firm D call. Germline V gene sequence: CDR1 MGHRA, CDR2 YSYEKL. Between the trimmed V and J ends, which lost 4 bases and 5 bases, there was a span of 13 bases. The CDR3 sequence is 14 residues long. The CDR3 loop is CASSPSVRGDTQYF. CDR3 sequence (DNA): TGCGCCAGCAGCCCCTCGGTGCGTGGAGATACGCAGTATTTT.

This clone was observed a few times. The chain carries TRBV6-5 and TRBJ2-1; 8 bases map to TRBD1. J lost 5 bases, V lost 6 bases, and 9 bases had no gene match. Germline-derived CDR1 and CDR2 are MNHEY and SVGAGI. This CDR3 has 15 amino acids. The CDR3 is CASSGQGGPDNEQFF. CDR3 sequence (DNA): TGTGCCAGCAGCGGACAGGGAGGCCCCGACAATGAGCAGTTCTTC.

The chain combines TRBV5-6 with TRBJ2-1; 7 positions match TRBD2. The V and J ends lost 6 bases and 4 bases, in that order; junction bases with no gene match: 19. This CDR3 comprises 18 residues. Germline V gives CDR1 SGHDT, CDR2 YYEEEE. The CDR3 loop reads CASISGGSQKTPYNEQFF. In DNA form, the CDR3 reads TGTGCCAGCATCTCCGGGGGGTCCCAAAAGACCCCTTACAATGAGCAGTTCTTC.

The V gene is TRBV29-1, the J gene TRBJ2-7; 10 nucleotides match TRBD1. This CDR3 comprises 13 residues. After removal of 5 bases from V and 2 bases from J, the junction contained 3 bases not matched to a gene. From germline, CDR1 is SQVTM and CDR2 ANQGSEA. DNA of the CDR3: TGCAGCGTTCCCGGGACAGGGGCCTACGAGCAGTACTTC. It codes for CSVPGTGAYEQYF.

J is TRBJ2-1 and V is TRBV28, with 7 bases that match TRBD1. The CDR3 runs to 14 residues. With V trimmed by 6 bases and J by 1 base, 3 bases remained unmatched. Germline V gene lookup returns CDR1 MDHEN and CDR2 SYDVKM. The CDR3 region has the DNA TGTGCCAGCAGGACAGGGTTATCCTACAATGAGCAGTTCTTC. This gives the protein CASRTGLSYNEQFF.

The chain employs TRBV2 and TRBJ2-2; 7 bases are shared with TRBD1. This CDR3 is 15 amino acids long. V dropped 5 bases and J dropped 3; count of bases not matched to a gene: 6. Looked up from germline, CDR1 is SNHLY and CDR2 is FYNNEI. DNA for the CDR3: TGTGCCAGCAGTCGGACCGGGACAGACACCGGGGAGCTGTTTTTT. Translating it yields CASSRTGTDTGELFF.

This clone turned up a few times. The rearrangement links TRBV6-5 to TRBJ1-5; D possibly corresponds to TRBD1 (6 bases). V lost 0 bases and J lost 6, with 9 bases in between. The CDR3 consists of 14 residues. CDR1 and CDR2 from the germline V gene are MNHEY and SVGAGI. CDR3 in amino acids: CASSYSGAGQPQHF. DNA of the CDR3: TGTGCCAGCAGTTACTCGGGGGCGGGTCAGCCCCAGCATTTT.

This clone was detected a few times. The chain links TRBV6-1 to TRBJ1-3; D unclear. With 8 bases removed from V and 0 bases from J, the gap between germline ends came to 11 bases. The CDR3 spans 14 residues. Germline V lookup: CDR1 MNHNS, CDR2 SASEGT. CDR3 bases: TGTGCCAGCTCGTTGGCCCGCTCTGGAAACACCATATATTTT. Protein sequence: CASSLARSGNTIYF.

This chain uses TRBV6-6 with TRBJ2-2; the D gene is possibly TRBD2 (6 bases). Germline V gene sequence: CDR1 MNHNY, CDR2 SVGAGI (reference sequence). V was cut by 2 bases and J by 11 bases, with 15 bases left in between. This CDR3 has 14 amino acids. The CDR3 region has the DNA TGTGCCAGCAGTTACATCAGTTCGGGGGTCGAGCTGTTTTTT. Its protein product is CASSYISSGVELFF.

This chain connects TRBV2 to TRBJ1-3, with D perhaps matching TRBD1 (6 bases). V shed 6 bases and J shed 0 bases, with 15 bases lying between them. The CDR3 extends over 16 amino acids. Germline V gene lookup returns CDR1 SNHLY and CDR2 FYNNEI. DNA for the CDR3: TGTGCCAGCAGAGCCAGGGGAGGGTACTCTGGAAACACCATATATTTT. Its translation is CASRARGGYSGNTIYF.

The V call is TRBV6-4, the J call TRBJ2-1, with TRBD2 matching over 10 bases. V shed 0 bases, J shed 8 bases, and the junction held 19 bases outside the gene matches. This CDR3 is built from 20 residues. Germline-derived CDR1 and CDR2 are MRHNA and SNTAGT. The CDR3 nucleotides read TGTGCCAGCAGTGACTCGACTTCTACGTTGTCTAGCGGGAGTCCGGATGAGCAGTTCTTC. As protein: CASSDSTSTLSSGSPDEQFF.

This clone was observed a few times. The chain uses TRBV2 and TRBJ2-7, with 11 bases matching TRBD2. Germline CDR1 SNHLY, CDR2 FYNNEI. The V gene end was trimmed by 2 bases and the J gene end by 7 bases; junction bases not matched to a gene: 4. CDR3 length equals 14 residues. CDR3: CASSETLAGGEQYF. In DNA, the CDR3 is TGTGCCAGCAGTGAAACCCTAGCGGGAGGAGAGCAGTACTTC.

V and J are TRBV5-1 and TRBJ2-1; 8 nucleotides match TRBD1. Trimming cost V 3 bases and J 8 bases; bases outside gene matches: 13. Germline V lookup: CDR1 SGHRS, CDR2 YFSETQ. This CDR3 contains 16 residues. The CDR3 region is CASSSLGQGVLYEQFF. The CDR3 region has the DNA TGCGCCAGCAGCTCCCTCGGACAGGGTGTTTTGTATGAGCAGTTCTTC. Looking up the rest from reference TRBV5-1 and TRBJ2-1 gives the full variable domain: KAGVTQTPRYLIKTRGQQVTLSCSPISGHRSVSWYQQTPGQGLQFLFEYFSETQRNKGNFPGRFSGRQFSNSRSEMNVSTLELGDSALYLCASSSLGQGVLYEQFFGPGTRLTVL.

V is TRBV28 and J is TRBJ1-5; 7 bases agree with TRBD1. Germline CDR1 MDHEN, CDR2 SYDVKM. CDR3 length: 15 residues. V shed 4 bases and J 3 bases; nucleotides not matched to a gene: 6. The CDR3 DNA follows: TGTGCCAGCAGTTCCCTCGGGACAGTCAATCAGCCCCAGCATTTT. This sequence encodes CASSSLGTVNQPQHF.

The J gene is TRBJ2-7, the V gene TRBV6-1, with 8 positions matching TRBD1. Losses at the gene ends were 5 bases for V and 5 bases for J; bases not matched to a gene: 8. Germline CDR1 is MNHNS and CDR2 is SASEGT. This CDR3 comprises 14 residues. The CDR3 DNA reads TGTGCCAGCAGTTGGAGACAGGGGAACCACGAGCAGTACTTC. Protein product: CASSWRQGNHEQYF.

The rearrangement joins TRBV28 to TRBJ2-2; the match to TRBD1 covers 8 bases. Germline V CDR1 and CDR2: MDHEN, SYDVKM. The junction had 10 bases not matched to a gene; V was cut back by 8 bases and J by 2 bases. The CDR3 runs 16 residues. The CDR3 sequence is CASRRTGTGNTGELFF. Written as DNA, the CDR3 is TGTGCCAGCCGACGGACCGGGACAGGAAACACCGGGGAGCTGTTTTTT.

The CDR3, as DNA: TGTGCCAGCAGCCGAAGTAGAGGGGACAGGGTTTATAGCAATCAGCCCCAGCATTTT. The encoded protein is CASSRSRGDRVYSNQPQHF. The rearrangement joins TRBV7-8 to TRBJ1-5, with TRBD1 matching over 9 bases. The CDR3 covers 19 residues. J lost 0 bases, V lost 5 bases, and 14 bases had no gene match. Germline V gene sequence: CDR1 SGHVS, CDR2 FQNEAQ.

The chain couples TRBV5-4 to TRBJ1-3; 9 bases map to TRBD1. Looked up from germline, CDR1 is SGHNT and CDR2 is YYREEE (reference sequence). The CDR3 covers 15 residues. V lost 4 bases, J lost 4 bases, and 6 bases stayed unmatched. The CDR3 DNA follows: TGTGCCAGCAGCCCCGGGACAGGGCCAGGAAACACCATATATTTT. Translating gives CASSPGTGPGNTIYF.